This T cell receptor beta chain was sequenced for a study of siplizumab effects on memory and regulatory T cells. Study-level results: Memory cells seemed less diverse than naive T cells, which seemed major alloresponse contributors.

For every sample, about 10^5 TCR templates were assayed. Repertoires were generated with immunoSEQ multiplex PCR, while TCRdb's copy carries only in-frame clones and drops some. This table holds about 100,000 clones, over 90% found once. This CDR3 contains 15 residues. V gave up 4 bases and J gave up 3 bases; unmatched junction bases: 5. Germline V gene sequence: CDR1 MRHNA, CDR2 SNTAGT. This clone was detected only a few times. Its antigen is not known. This clonotype originated in a human donor in good health. This chain uses TRBV6-4 with TRBJ2-1; 8 bases agree with TRBD2. The sample taken for sequencing was non-Treg CD4+ T cells sorted from blood. DNA of the CDR3: TGTGCCAGCAGTGTCGAGCTAGCGGGCTACAATGAGCAGTTCTTC. It encodes CASSVELAGYNEQFF.